Listed below are T cell receptor beta chains from one sample, sequenced in a study of CD8 T cells in ankylosing spondylitis. Using its own MiXCR run on the 5' RACE reads, TCRdb lists one record per CDR3 protein. The sample has about 150,000 distinct CDR3 sequences; around two fifths are singletons. The specimen was synovial fluid, either unsorted or a sorted T cell fraction (not recorded which). These receptor sequences come from a male donor with ankylosing spondylitis. Each CDR3 is given with its conserved first and last residue. Each record gives: V gene, clone size, D gene, J gene, CDR3 DNA, CDR3 protein. A D gene is named only where the DNA matches it firmly. The listing skips clone size in some rows; elsewhere it reads once, few, many or a size class.

v_call: TRBV15
clone_size: NA
d_call: NA
j_call: TRBJ2-2
cdr3_nt: TGTGCCACCAGCATAAACCCACACACCGGGGAGCTGTTTTTT
cdr3_aa: CATSINPHTGELFF

v_call: TRBV11-3
clone_size: NA
d_call: TRBD1
j_call: TRBJ2-1
cdr3_nt: TGTGCCAGCAAGTCTACAGGGGGCGATGTTGGTGAGCAGTTCTTC
cdr3_aa: CASKSTGGDVGEQFF

v_call: TRBV6-5
clone_size: many
d_call: NA
j_call: TRBJ1-2
cdr3_nt: TGTGCCAGCAGTTACGGGGGGCAAGGCTACACCTTC
cdr3_aa: CASSYGGQGYTF

v_call: TRBV4-3
clone_size: NA
d_call: TRBD2
j_call: TRBJ2-3
cdr3_nt: TGCGCCAGCAGCTCACTAGCGGGAGGGCGTCATACGCAGTATTTT
cdr3_aa: CASSSLAGGRHTQYF

v_call: TRBV20-1
clone_size: NA
d_call: NA
j_call: TRBJ2-3
cdr3_nt: TGCAGTGCTATCCGGACTTCCACGGATACGCAGTATTTT
cdr3_aa: CSAIRTSTDTQYF

v_call: TRBV11-2
clone_size: NA
d_call: NA
j_call: TRBJ1-1
cdr3_nt: TGTGCCAGCAGCACACGAAAACCGGGAGGCATAAGGAACACTGAAGCTTTCTTT
cdr3_aa: CASSTRKPGGIRNTEAFF

v_call: TRBV27
clone_size: NA
d_call: NA
j_call: TRBJ2-5
cdr3_nt: TGTGCCAGCAGTCTTCAACTAGGGTCGGAGACCCAGTACTTC
cdr3_aa: CASSLQLGSETQYF

v_call: TRBV5-1
clone_size: few
d_call: NA
j_call: TRBJ2-1
cdr3_nt: TGCGCCAGCACCTCCGGGACTGTAGTCTTCTTC
cdr3_aa: CASTSGTVVFF

v_call: TRBV7-6
clone_size: NA
d_call: NA
j_call: TRBJ2-1
cdr3_nt: TGTGCCAGCAGCTTAGATCTGGGGGTGGGGTCCTACAATGAGCAGTTCTTC
cdr3_aa: CASSLDLGVGSYNEQFF

v_call: TRBV20-1
clone_size: NA
d_call: NA
j_call: TRBJ2-7
cdr3_nt: TGCAGTGCTCCAGGGTGTGCGGAGGGGATATCCTACGAGCAGTACTTC
cdr3_aa: CSAPGCAEGISYEQYF

v_call: TRBV7-6
clone_size: NA
d_call: TRBD1
j_call: TRBJ1-4
cdr3_nt: TGTGCCAGCAGCTTAGGCCCAGACAGGGGGTATGAAAAACTGTTTTTT
cdr3_aa: CASSLGPDRGYEKLFF

v_call: TRBV4-3
clone_size: few
d_call: NA
j_call: TRBJ1-5
cdr3_nt: TGCGCCAGCAGCCCTGCGGGAGGAGATCAGCCCCAGCATTTT
cdr3_aa: CASSPAGGDQPQHF

v_call: TRBV5-8
clone_size: few
d_call: NA
j_call: TRBJ2-1
cdr3_nt: TGTGCCAGCACCTCGGCCAGGGGACCCTCCTACAATGAGCAGTTCTTC
cdr3_aa: CASTSARGPSYNEQFF

v_call: TRBV12-3/TRBV12-4
clone_size: once
d_call: TRBD2
j_call: TRBJ2-1
cdr3_nt: TGTGCCAGCAGTAGCTCCGGGACTAGCGGGAGGGAGCAGTTCTTC
cdr3_aa: CASSSSGTSGREQFF

v_call: TRBV24-1
clone_size: NA
d_call: NA
j_call: TRBJ2-2
cdr3_nt: TGTGCCACCAGTGATTTGAAAGGGACGGGGGAGCTGTTTTTT
cdr3_aa: CATSDLKGTGELFF

v_call: TRBV29-1
clone_size: NA
d_call: TRBD2
j_call: TRBJ2-1
cdr3_nt: TGCAGCGTTGCGGGACTAGCGGAAAACAATGAGCAGTTCTTC
cdr3_aa: CSVAGLAENNEQFF

v_call: TRBV7-2
clone_size: few
d_call: NA
j_call: TRBJ2-1
cdr3_nt: TGTGCCAGCAGCCCCGACGGGGTTGCCTCCTACAATGAGCAGTTCTTC
cdr3_aa: CASSPDGVASYNEQFF

v_call: TRBV3-1
clone_size: NA
d_call: TRBD2
j_call: TRBJ2-3
cdr3_nt: TGTGCCAGCAGCCAAGTTATTAGCGGGGGGGCAAAGGATACGCAGTATTTT
cdr3_aa: CASSQVISGGAKDTQYF

v_call: TRBV29-1
clone_size: NA
d_call: NA
j_call: TRBJ1-2
cdr3_nt: TGCAGCGCCTTAGTTGGGAGGGAGGATGGCTACACCTTC
cdr3_aa: CSALVGREDGYTF

v_call: TRBV6-1
clone_size: NA
d_call: NA
j_call: TRBJ2-1
cdr3_nt: TGTGCCAGCATGGGGAACCGGCCGTGGGGTGAGCAGTTCTTC
cdr3_aa: CASMGNRPWGEQFF

v_call: TRBV5-1
clone_size: NA
d_call: NA
j_call: TRBJ1-1
cdr3_nt: TGCGCCAGCAGCTTAGGAATCTTGGGGGACACTGAAGCTTTCTTT
cdr3_aa: CASSLGILGDTEAFF

v_call: TRBV7-9
clone_size: many
d_call: NA
j_call: TRBJ2-7
cdr3_nt: TGTGCCAGCAGCCCGCAGGGGACGGTGAACGAGCAGTACTTC
cdr3_aa: CASSPQGTVNEQYF

v_call: TRBV7-3
clone_size: NA
d_call: TRBD2
j_call: TRBJ2-2
cdr3_nt: TGTGCCAGCAGCGCGCTAGCGGGGGGGAAAACCGGGGAGCTGTTTTTT
cdr3_aa: CASSALAGGKTGELFF

v_call: TRBV2
clone_size: many
d_call: TRBD1
j_call: TRBJ1-1
cdr3_nt: TGTGCCAGCAGTGCAAGGGGGCAATTCGAAGCTTTCTTT
cdr3_aa: CASSARGQFEAFF

v_call: TRBV7-9
clone_size: few
d_call: NA
j_call: TRBJ1-1
cdr3_nt: TGTGCCAGCAGCCTCCGGGGGGCGCGAACTGAAGCTTTCTTT
cdr3_aa: CASSLRGARTEAFF

v_call: TRBV3-1
clone_size: NA
d_call: TRBD2
j_call: TRBJ2-2
cdr3_nt: TGTGCCAGCAGCATACTAGCGGGCACCGGGGAGCTGTTTTTT
cdr3_aa: CASSILAGTGELFF

v_call: TRBV27
clone_size: medium-sized
d_call: NA
j_call: TRBJ1-2
cdr3_nt: TGTGCCAGCAGTTTAGTTTCGACGGGGCAGTATAGCTATGGCTACACCTTC
cdr3_aa: CASSLVSTGQYSYGYTF

v_call: TRBV16
clone_size: few
d_call: NA
j_call: TRBJ1-1
cdr3_nt: TGTGCCAGCACCACTACGGGCTTTACAATGAACACTGAAGCTTTCTTT
cdr3_aa: CASTTTGFTMNTEAFF

v_call: TRBV6-2/TRBV6-3
clone_size: few
d_call: TRBD2
j_call: TRBJ2-1
cdr3_nt: TGTGCCAGCAGTTACCGACTAGCAAGTGGGTCGAAGAATGAGCAGTTCTTC
cdr3_aa: CASSYRLASGSKNEQFF

v_call: TRBV6-4
clone_size: many
d_call: NA
j_call: TRBJ2-1
cdr3_nt: TGTGCCAGCAGTGGGGGGGCCGACTACAATGAGCAGTTCTTC
cdr3_aa: CASSGGADYNEQFF

v_call: TRBV28
clone_size: NA
d_call: NA
j_call: TRBJ2-7
cdr3_nt: TGTGCCAGCAGTTTCAGGACACCTTCCTACGAGCAGTACTTC
cdr3_aa: CASSFRTPSYEQYF

v_call: TRBV11-2
clone_size: few
d_call: NA
j_call: TRBJ2-7
cdr3_nt: TGTGCCAGCAGCTCCCGAGAATGGGGGAACTCCTACGAGCAGTACTTC
cdr3_aa: CASSSREWGNSYEQYF

v_call: TRBV4-3
clone_size: few
d_call: NA
j_call: TRBJ1-5
cdr3_nt: TGCGCCAGCAGTCCAAAATTTAGCAATCAGCCCCAGCATTTT
cdr3_aa: CASSPKFSNQPQHF

v_call: TRBV4-3
clone_size: few
d_call: NA
j_call: TRBJ2-5
cdr3_nt: TGCGCCAGCAGCCAAGAGGACAGTCCCCAGACCCAGTACTTC
cdr3_aa: CASSQEDSPQTQYF

v_call: TRBV20-1
clone_size: few
d_call: NA
j_call: TRBJ1-1
cdr3_nt: TGCAGTGCTGTCATCCCGGGACACTCAAACCCGAACACTGAAGCTTTCTTT
cdr3_aa: CSAVIPGHSNPNTEAFF

v_call: TRBV27
clone_size: few
d_call: NA
j_call: TRBJ2-2
cdr3_nt: TGTGCCAGCAGTTTTTTCAGCACGAACACCGGGGAGCTGTTTTTT
cdr3_aa: CASSFFSTNTGELFF

v_call: TRBV20-1
clone_size: NA
d_call: NA
j_call: TRBJ1-1
cdr3_nt: TGCAGTGCTCGGGGTAACCACGACACTGAAGCTTTCTTT
cdr3_aa: CSARGNHDTEAFF

v_call: TRBV5-1
clone_size: many
d_call: TRBD1
j_call: TRBJ2-7
cdr3_nt: TGCGCCAGCAGCCCGGGACAGGGGTCAGTCGAGCAGTACTTC
cdr3_aa: CASSPGQGSVEQYF

v_call: TRBV10-3
clone_size: NA
d_call: NA
j_call: TRBJ1-3
cdr3_nt: TGTGCCATCAACAAGGACGGACTGGACAACACCATATATTTT
cdr3_aa: CAINKDGLDNTIYF

v_call: TRBV7-2
clone_size: few
d_call: TRBD2
j_call: TRBJ2-3
cdr3_nt: TGTGCCAGCAGCTTGGCGGGAGCTAGTACAGATACGCAGTATTTT
cdr3_aa: CASSLAGASTDTQYF

v_call: TRBV6-1
clone_size: many
d_call: NA
j_call: TRBJ2-3
cdr3_nt: TGTGCCAGCAGAAAGACAAAGATTCGAACAGATACGCAGTATTTT
cdr3_aa: CASRKTKIRTDTQYF

v_call: TRBV12-3/TRBV12-4
clone_size: NA
d_call: NA
j_call: TRBJ2-5
cdr3_nt: TGTGCCAGCAGTTTATGGCACCGCCGGGGAAAGACCCAGTACTTC
cdr3_aa: CASSLWHRRGKTQYF

v_call: TRBV28
clone_size: NA
d_call: NA
j_call: TRBJ2-3
cdr3_nt: TGTGCCAGCCAGCGGTTGGAACCAGAGAGAGCAGATACGCAGTATTTT
cdr3_aa: CASQRLEPERADTQYF

v_call: TRBV5-5
clone_size: NA
d_call: NA
j_call: TRBJ2-1
cdr3_nt: TGTGCCAGCAGCTTGCATTGGGGGAATTCCTACAATGAGCAGTTCTTC
cdr3_aa: CASSLHWGNSYNEQFF

v_call: TRBV12-3/TRBV12-4
clone_size: few
d_call: NA
j_call: TRBJ2-1
cdr3_nt: TGTGCCAGCAGTTTAGGCCTCCGAACGCGTGAGCAGTTCTTC
cdr3_aa: CASSLGLRTREQFF

v_call: TRBV27
clone_size: NA
d_call: NA
j_call: TRBJ1-1
cdr3_nt: TGTGCCAGCAGTTTATCCGCGGGTTGGACTGAAGCTTTCTTT
cdr3_aa: CASSLSAGWTEAFF

v_call: TRBV4-1
clone_size: NA
d_call: NA
j_call: TRBJ2-7
cdr3_nt: TGCGCCAGCAGCCAAGTAAAGAGCTCCTACGAGCAGTACTTC
cdr3_aa: CASSQVKSSYEQYF

v_call: TRBV5-1
clone_size: NA
d_call: TRBD1
j_call: TRBJ2-5
cdr3_nt: TGCGCCAGCAGCATACGGGACAGGGTAAAAGAGACCCAGTACTTC
cdr3_aa: CASSIRDRVKETQYF

v_call: TRBV5-1
clone_size: few
d_call: NA
j_call: TRBJ2-4
cdr3_nt: TGCGCCAGCAGCTTGGAGGGCGAAAACATTCAGTACTTC
cdr3_aa: CASSLEGENIQYF

v_call: TRBV6-1
clone_size: NA
d_call: NA
j_call: TRBJ1-2
cdr3_nt: TGTGCCAGCAGTGAAGGGCGGAGACCCAACTATGGCTACACCTTC
cdr3_aa: CASSEGRRPNYGYTF

v_call: TRBV4-1
clone_size: NA
d_call: NA
j_call: TRBJ2-3
cdr3_nt: TGCGCCAGCAGCCGTTCGGGACAAATGAGCACAGATACGCAGTATTTT
cdr3_aa: CASSRSGQMSTDTQYF

v_call: TRBV11-1
clone_size: NA
d_call: NA
j_call: TRBJ2-7
cdr3_nt: TGTGCCAGCAGCTTAGTAGAGGGAGGAGGCGATCCCCCGGGGAGGAAGTACTTC
cdr3_aa: CASSLVEGGGDPPGRKYF

v_call: TRBV27
clone_size: many
d_call: TRBD2
j_call: TRBJ2-1
cdr3_nt: TGTGCCAGCAGGGCGGGGACTAGCGGGGACAATGAGCAGTTCTTC
cdr3_aa: CASRAGTSGDNEQFF

v_call: TRBV29-1
clone_size: NA
d_call: NA
j_call: TRBJ2-2
cdr3_nt: TGCAGCGCCGCTCGGTTCAGGGGCACCGGGGAGCTGTTTTTT
cdr3_aa: CSAARFRGTGELFF

v_call: TRBV6-5
clone_size: NA
d_call: NA
j_call: TRBJ1-1
cdr3_nt: TGTGCCAGCAGTTATTGGGGGGAAGGGGCTGAAGCTTTCTTT
cdr3_aa: CASSYWGEGAEAFF

v_call: TRBV2
clone_size: many
d_call: TRBD1
j_call: TRBJ2-7
cdr3_nt: TGTGCCGCTCAGGGGACAGGTCGCGAGCAGTACTTC
cdr3_aa: CAAQGTGREQYF

v_call: TRBV19
clone_size: NA
d_call: NA
j_call: TRBJ1-2
cdr3_nt: TGTGCCAGTAGTATCGGCAGGCAGGGGTATGGCTACACCTTC
cdr3_aa: CASSIGRQGYGYTF